This T cell receptor (beta chain) was identified during a study of a mutant IDH1 vaccine in newly diagnosed glioma. Study in general: Vaccines were begun 4-6 weeks after radiotherapy alone, or with temozolomide cycles. Patients under treatment included 62.5% males and approximately 40% females and had a mean age of around 40 years. Therapy received beforehand was radiotherapy, temozolomide, or both, with most patients given both.

V was cut by 2 bases and J by 8 bases, with 13 bases left in between. The CDR3 is 14 amino acids. Germline CDR1 is LNHDA and CDR2 is SQIVND (reference sequence). Time point of the sample: week 47, end of study. The investigators gave 300 ug of mutant IDH1 20-mer peptide in each vaccine dose, together with topical imiquimod. In regard to this clone: Its antigen is currently unknown.

The method was immunoSEQ multiplex PCR; TCRdb's version includes in-frame clones alone and lacks a portion of them. The repertoire holds some 56,000 clones, with about 71% as singletons. This sequence originates from a man in his fifties with glioma. Sequenced here: PBMCs, sampled from a glioma patient whose treatment included an IDH1 peptide vaccine. The V and J genes are TRBV19 and TRBJ2-1; D unresolved. Written as DNA, the CDR3 is TGTGCCAGTAGTATATATAAGGCGGATGATGAGCAGTTCTTC. This translates into CASSIYKADDEQFF.